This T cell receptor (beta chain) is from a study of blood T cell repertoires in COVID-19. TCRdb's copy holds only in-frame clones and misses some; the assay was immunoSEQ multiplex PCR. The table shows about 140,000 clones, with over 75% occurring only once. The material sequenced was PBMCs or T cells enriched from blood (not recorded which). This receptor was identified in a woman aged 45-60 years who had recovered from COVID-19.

The CDR3: CASSLDREGGLEQYF. In nucleotides, the CDR3 is TGTGCCAGCAGCTTAGATCGGGAGGGAGGGCTAGAGCAGTACTTC. The chain combines TRBV11-2 with TRBJ2-7; 8 bases are a match to TRBD2. The CDR3 has 15 amino acids. V gave up 0 bases and J gave up 7 bases; unmatched junction bases: 8. Germline V gene sequence: CDR1 SGHAT, CDR2 FQNNGV.